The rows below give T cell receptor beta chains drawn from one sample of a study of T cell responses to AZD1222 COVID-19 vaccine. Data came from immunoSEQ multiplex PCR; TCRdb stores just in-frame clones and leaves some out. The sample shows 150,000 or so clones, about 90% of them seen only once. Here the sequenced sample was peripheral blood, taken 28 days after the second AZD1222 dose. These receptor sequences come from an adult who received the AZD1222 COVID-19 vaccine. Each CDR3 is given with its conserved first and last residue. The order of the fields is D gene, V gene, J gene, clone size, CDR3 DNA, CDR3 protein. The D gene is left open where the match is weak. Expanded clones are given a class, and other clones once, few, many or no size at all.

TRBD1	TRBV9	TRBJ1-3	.	TGTGCCAGCAGCGCGGGACAGGGGGCGGCCGGAAACACCATATATTTT	CASSAGQGAAGNTIYF
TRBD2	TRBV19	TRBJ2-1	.	TGTGCCAGTGGGACCACTAGCGGGGGGATCAATGAGCAGTTCTTC	CASGTTSGGINEQFF
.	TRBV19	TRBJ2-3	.	TGTGCCAGTAGTATTAGCCGCGACAGACTCGCAGATACGCAGTATTTT	CASSISRDRLADTQYF
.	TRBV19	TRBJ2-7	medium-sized	TGTGCCAGTAGCCCAGGGGTGGCGGGGCTACTTTTC	CASSPGVAGLLF
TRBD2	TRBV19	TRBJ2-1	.	TGTGCCAGTAGTAGGACTAGCGGGGAGTACAGGTACAATGAGCAGTTCTTC	CASSRTSGEYRYNEQFF
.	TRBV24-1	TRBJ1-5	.	TGTGCCACCAGTGAGGAAGATCAGCCCCAGCATTTT	CATSEEDQPQHF
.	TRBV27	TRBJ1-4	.	TGTGCCAGCAGTTTACGCCAGGGAGGGGAAAAACTGTTTTTT	CASSLRQGGEKLFF
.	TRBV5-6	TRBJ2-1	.	TGTGCCAGCAGCTTGGAGTTACAGGGATTCTACAATGAGCAGTTCTTC	CASSLELQGFYNEQFF
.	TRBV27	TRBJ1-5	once	TGTGCCAGCAGTATTCGGACAGTTGGACCCAATCAGCCCCAGCATTTT	CASSIRTVGPNQPQHF
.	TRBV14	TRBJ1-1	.	TGTGCCAGCAGCGCGACACGGAACACTGAAGCTTTCTTT	CASSATRNTEAFF
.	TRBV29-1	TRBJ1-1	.	TGCAGCGGAGGACAGCCAGCTGGGGCTTTCTTT	CSGGQPAGAFF
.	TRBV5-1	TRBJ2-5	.	TGCGCCAGCAGGTGGGATATCCAAGAGACCCAGTACTTC	CASRWDIQETQYF
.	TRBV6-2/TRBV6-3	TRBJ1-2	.	TGTGCCAGCAGTTACTATGGAGGGGCGCTGGGCTACACCTTC	CASSYYGGALGYTF
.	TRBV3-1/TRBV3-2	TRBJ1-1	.	TGTGCCAGCAGCCAAGAAGGCTCCGGGACAACTGAAGCTTTCTTT	CASSQEGSGTTEAFF
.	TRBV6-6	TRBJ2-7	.	TGTGCCAGCAGTCCCCTTGGGGTAAGGATCAAACCCGACGAGCAGTACTTC	CASSPLGVRIKPDEQYF
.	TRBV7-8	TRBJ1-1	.	TGTGCCAGCAGCTTAAAGGACTTCAGTCAAGCTTTCTTT	CASSLKDFSQAFF
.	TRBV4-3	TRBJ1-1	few	TGCGCCAGCAGCCTGGTCCAGGGGACTGAAGCTTTCTTT	CASSLVQGTEAFF
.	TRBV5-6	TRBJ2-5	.	TGTGCCAGCAGCTTTGGCAGGCAAGAGACCCAGTACTTC	CASSFGRQETQYF
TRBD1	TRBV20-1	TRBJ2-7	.	TGCAGTGCTAGTAGGGGGCTTAGCTCCTACGAGCAGTACTTC	CSASRGLSSYEQYF
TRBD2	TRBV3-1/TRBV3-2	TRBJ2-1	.	TGTGCCAGCAGCCAAGTCTATCGGACTAGCGGGGATAATGAGCAGTTCTTC	CASSQVYRTSGDNEQFF
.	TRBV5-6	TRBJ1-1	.	TGTGCCAGCAGCTTGGGTCCCCTCTCCACTGAAGCTTTCTTT	CASSLGPLSTEAFF
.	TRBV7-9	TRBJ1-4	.	TGTGCCAGCAGCTTAGTTACGGGGCGATCTAATGAAAAACTGTTTTTT	CASSLVTGRSNEKLFF
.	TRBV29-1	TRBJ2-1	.	TGCAGCGTTGAAGATCGGAGCAGGTTGTATGAGCAGTTCTTC	CSVEDRSRLYEQFF
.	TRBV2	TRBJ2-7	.	TGTGCCAGCAGTGAAGCGGTACAGCTATACGAGCAGTACTTC	CASSEAVQLYEQYF
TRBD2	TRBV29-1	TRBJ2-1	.	TGCAGCGTTGGGAGCGGGGTAAGCTCCTACAATGAGCAGTTCTTC	CSVGSGVSSYNEQFF
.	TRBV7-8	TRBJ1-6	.	TGTGCCAGCAGCTTAAACCAGGGTCTCTCCTATAATTCACCCCTCCACTTT	CASSLNQGLSYNSPLHF
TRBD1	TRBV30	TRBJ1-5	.	TGTGCCTGGGCCTGGACAGGGGGCGGTCAGCCCCAGCATTTT	CAWAWTGGGQPQHF
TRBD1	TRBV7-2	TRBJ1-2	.	TGTGCCAGCAGCTTAGGACAGGGGGCGGGGTATGGCTACACCTTC	CASSLGQGAGYGYTF